The clone carrying this T cell receptor beta chain was picked up many times. This record comes from a study of molecular identifiers for immune sequencing clone quantification. From germline, CDR1 is LGHNA and CDR2 YNFKEQ. Between the trimmed V and J ends, which lost 0 bases and 5 bases, there was a span of 13 bases. This CDR3 has 15 amino acids. TCRdb redid the calling of the PCR reads with MiXCR, one entry per CDR3 protein. The sample holds 490,000 or so distinct CDR3 sequences, 25% seen once. The sequencing sample was made of naive CD8+ T cells from blood, with Jurkat cell RNA spiked in. Subset here: FACS-sorted CD8+CD4-CCR7+CD45RA+ naive T cells. This chain links TRBV4-2 with TRBJ1-2; a weak D match, TRBD1 (5 bases). The sequence was obtained from a human donor in good health. Some libraries in this study had Jurkat cell RNA spiked in. The chain's CDR3 is CASSQDSGGGYGYTF. The DNA for the CDR3 is TGTGCCAGCAGCCAAGATTCCGGGGGAGGTTATGGCTACACCTTC.